This T cell receptor beta chain emerged from a study of regulatory T cells in long-lasting Graves disease. Sequencing libraries for TCR beta were prepared with iRepertoire HTBI primers and Arm-PCR of CDR3 regions. MiXCR, run by TCRdb on the multiplex PCR reads, gives a single entry per CDR3 protein. This table holds around 450,000 distinct CDR3 sequences, about 22% found once. This clonotype was detected only a few times. The time point was: persistent/refractory GD, antithyroid drugs over 5 years with positive TRAb. Preparation of the TCR library used RNA extracted from PBMCs. V was shortened by 5 bases and J by 4 bases, with 18 bases between the two germline ends. Germline V gene sequence: CDR1 PRHDT, CDR2 FYEKMQ (reference sequence). The CDR3 extends over 17 amino acids.

The chain is built from TRBV13 and TRBJ1-6; weak D call: TRBD1 (6 bases). The sequencing here drew on peripheral blood mononuclear cells (PBMCs), taken when the disease was refractory, from a patient treated with antithyroid drugs. The origin of this receptor is a female donor with Graves disease. CDR3 sequence reads: CASSPSQGKKYNSPLHF. The CDR3 bases are TGTGCCAGCAGCCCATCACAGGGAAAAAAGTATAATTCACCCCTCCACTTT.